The clone carrying this T cell receptor (beta chain) was observed at least ten times. Its antigen is not known. This sample is part of a study of human T cells and chemical hapten exposure. The study, taken as a whole, reports: Expanded TCR sets contained significantly more large CDR3 similarity clusters than controls.

V was clipped by 5 bases and J by 0 bases; unmatched bases: 5. Germline V gene data show CDR1 as MNHNY and CDR2 as SVGAGI (reference sequence). The CDR3 sequence is 16 residues long. Regarding time point: patch test 2, 6 weeks after DPC sensitization. The treatment was: therapeutic diphenylcyclopropenone sensitization with weekly scalp DPC. As processed by the authors: Samples held a median of 95,638 TCRs, range roughly 23,224–700,000. TCRdb itself ran the RACE reads through MiXCR, one entry per CDR3 protein. V and J calls and clone size were set by TCRdb, not the authors. Found here are around 75,000 distinct CDR3 sequences, 9% to 12% of them singletons; the top ten hold around 6.8%.

The chain couples TRBV6-6 to TRBJ2-2; TRBD1 matches at 8 bases. This TCR was recovered from a woman in her forties or fifties with alopecia areata. Some clones in this sample may be carry-over from other donors' samples. This material consisted of whole blood, taken in connection with sensitization to the hapten diphenylcyclopropenone (DPC). CDR3 in DNA: TGTGCCAGCAGTCCACCGGGACAGGCGAACACCGGGGAGCTGTTTTTT. This sequence encodes CASSPPGQANTGELFF.